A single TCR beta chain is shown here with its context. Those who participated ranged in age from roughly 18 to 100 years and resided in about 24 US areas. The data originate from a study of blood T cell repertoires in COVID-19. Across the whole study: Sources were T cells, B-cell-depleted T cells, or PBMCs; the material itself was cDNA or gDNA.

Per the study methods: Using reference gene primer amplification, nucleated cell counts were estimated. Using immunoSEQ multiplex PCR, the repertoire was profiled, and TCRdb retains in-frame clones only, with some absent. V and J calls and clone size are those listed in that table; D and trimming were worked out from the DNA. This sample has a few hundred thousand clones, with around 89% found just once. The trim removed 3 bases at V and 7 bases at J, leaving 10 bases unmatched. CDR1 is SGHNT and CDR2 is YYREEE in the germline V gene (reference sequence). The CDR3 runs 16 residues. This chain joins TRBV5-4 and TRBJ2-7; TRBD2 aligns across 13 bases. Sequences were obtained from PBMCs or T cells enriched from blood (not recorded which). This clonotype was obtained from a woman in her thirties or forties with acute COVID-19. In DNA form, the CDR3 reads TGTGCCAGCAGCTCGGGAGGGACTAGCGGGAAAGGTGAGCAGTACGTC. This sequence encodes CASSSGGTSGKGEQYV.